One and the same sample provided the 14 T cell receptor beta chains below, sequenced in a study of T cell clusters in autoimmune cytopenias. TRB was amplified from about 270 ng of peripheral blood genomic DNA per sample. TRB was amplified by touch-down multiplex PCR, primer pools A and B combined. Using the multiplex PCR reads, TCRdb records one entry per CDR3 protein without DNA. This sample's clone table lists 8,000 to 10,000 distinct CDR3 sequences. Sample: peripheral blood. The receptor set was obtained from a human donor with an autoimmune cytopenia or autoimmune hepatitis (not recorded which).

By frequency, this clonotype is medium-sized. The rearrangement links TRBV5-5 to TRBJ2-5; TCRdb selects TRBD2, and the lack of DNA leaves this call unchecked. CDR1 SGHKS and CDR2 YYEKEE come from the germline V gene (reference sequence). The CDR3 has 19 residues. CDR3 loop: CASSFMPGLAGGLEETQYF.

This chain uses TRBV6-5 with TRBJ1-1; the D call of TRBD1 rests on TCRdb alone, since no DNA is present to check it. Germline values: CDR1 MNHEY, CDR2 SVGAGI. The CDR3 consists of 16 residues. The CDR3 here is CASSYLKGQGYTEAFF.

The chain joins TRBV5-1 to TRBJ2-7. This CDR3 comprises 12 residues. Germline CDR1 and CDR2: SGHRS and YFSETQ. The CDR3 protein is CASSTGSYEQYF.

This clonotype is identified as medium-sized from frequency. The chain couples TRBV30 to TRBJ2-7; the D call of TRBD1 rests on TCRdb alone, since no DNA is present to check it. The CDR3 extends over 14 amino acids. CDR1 is GTSNPN and CDR2 is SVGIG in the germline V gene (reference sequence). CDR3 residues: CAWRGTGRTYEQYF.

This clonotype is identified as medium-sized from frequency. This chain joins TRBV29-1 and TRBJ2-1; the TCRdb D gene call, TRBD1, has no DNA to confirm it. CDR3 length: 12 amino acids. Germline CDR1 SQVTM, CDR2 ANQGSEA. CDR3: CSANRGRSGQFF.

Frequency places this clonotype as medium-sized (0.01 to 0.1%). The chain is built from TRBV18 and TRBJ2-5; TCRdb's assignment of TRBD1 cannot be checked, as there is no DNA. CDR1 and CDR2 from the germline V gene are KGHSH and LQKENI. This CDR3 region has 11 residues. CDR3 region: CASSRGETQYF.

This clonotype is deemed medium-sized (0.01 to 0.1%) by its frequency. The gene calls are TRBV20-1 and TRBJ1-2. Germline CDR1 DFQATT, CDR2 SNEGSKA (reference sequence). The CDR3 runs 13 residues. CDR3 sequence: CSARGGWDYGYTF.

This clonotype is classed as medium-sized by frequency. The chain links TRBV11-1 to TRBJ2-1; the TCRdb call, TRBD2, lacks DNA for checking. Germline V CDR1 and CDR2: SGHAT, FQDESV (reference sequence). This CDR3 is 16 amino acids long. CDR3 residues: CASSLRLGLEKDEQFF.

This chain joins TRBV5-1 and TRBJ2-5; there is no DNA to check the TCRdb D call of TRBD1. This CDR3 region has 14 residues. Germline V gives CDR1 SGHRS, CDR2 YFSETQ. This CDR3 reads CASSYQTGQETQYF.

This clonotype is medium-sized by frequency. The V and J genes are TRBV19 and TRBJ1-2; no DNA is available, so the TRBD1 call from TCRdb remains unchecked. The CDR3 extends over 15 amino acids. Germline V gene lookup returns CDR1 LNHDA and CDR2 SQIVND (reference sequence). The CDR3 region is CASTTRDRVIYGYTF.

This clonotype is called medium-sized based on its frequency. This chain connects TRBV19 to TRBJ2-1; no DNA is available, so the TRBD2 call from TCRdb remains unchecked. Germline assignment: CDR1 LNHDA and CDR2 SQIVND (reference sequence). The CDR3 extends over 16 amino acids. The CDR3 region is CASSRTSGSRFNEQFF.

The chain joins TRBV30 to TRBJ2-3. This CDR3 is 14 amino acids long. The germline V gene encodes CDR1 GTSNPN and CDR2 SVGIG (reference sequence). Here the CDR3 reads CAWSDSVPADTQYF.

J is TRBJ2-7 and V is TRBV13; TCRdb indicates TRBD1, and absent DNA this call remains unverified. The CDR3 contains 13 residues. Germline V gives CDR1 PRHDT, CDR2 FYEKMQ (reference sequence). The CDR3 protein is CASSLMRGAEQYF. The entire variable domain, with the rest obtained from reference TRBV13 and TRBJ2-7, is as follows: AAGVIQSPRHLIKEKRETATLKCYPIPRHDTVYWYQQGPGQDPQFLISFYEKMQSDKGSIPDRFSAQQFSDYHSELNMSSLELGDSALYFCASSLMRGAEQYFGPGTRLTVT.

V usage is TRBV28 and J usage is TRBJ2-2; the D call from TCRdb, TRBD2, cannot be confirmed without DNA. The CDR3 sequence is 13 residues long. Germline CDR1 and CDR2: MDHEN and SYDVKM. The CDR3 region is CASISGGTGELFF. The variable domain in full, completed from reference TRBV28 and TRBJ2-2, reads DVKVTQSSRYLVKRTGEKVFLECVQDMDHENMFWYRQDPGLGLRLIYFSYDVKMKEKGDIPEGYSVSREKKERFSLILESASTNQTSMYLCASISGGTGELFFGEGSRLTVL.